This T cell receptor (beta chain) was recovered during a study of T cells in Graves' hyperthyroidism and ophthalmopathy. RNA transcripts served as the template for amplifying TCR beta CDR3 regions. The HTBI primer set drove a first-round RT-PCR of the TCR CDR3. MiXCR, applied by TCRdb to the multiplex PCR reads, yields one record per CDR3 protein. Of 300,000 to 450,000 distinct CDR3 sequences listed, around 25% were seen once; the top ten hold 70% to 75%. This CDR3 region has 15 residues. Germline V lookup: CDR1 SGHTA, CDR2 FQGNSA. V lost 5 bases and J lost 4; bases outside the gene matches: 6. A word on this clonotype: Its specificity is not known.

Broader study findings: The authors' 13 V-J model separated ophthalmopathy from stable hyperthyroidism.

The gene calls are TRBV7-2 and TRBJ2-2, with 8 positions matching TRBD2. Material: blood. The sequence was obtained from a man in his fifties or sixties with Graves' hyperthyroidism. This CDR3 is CASSTRLASTGELFF. For the CDR3, the DNA is TGTGCCAGCAGCACCCGACTAGCGAGCACCGGGGAGCTGTTTTTT.